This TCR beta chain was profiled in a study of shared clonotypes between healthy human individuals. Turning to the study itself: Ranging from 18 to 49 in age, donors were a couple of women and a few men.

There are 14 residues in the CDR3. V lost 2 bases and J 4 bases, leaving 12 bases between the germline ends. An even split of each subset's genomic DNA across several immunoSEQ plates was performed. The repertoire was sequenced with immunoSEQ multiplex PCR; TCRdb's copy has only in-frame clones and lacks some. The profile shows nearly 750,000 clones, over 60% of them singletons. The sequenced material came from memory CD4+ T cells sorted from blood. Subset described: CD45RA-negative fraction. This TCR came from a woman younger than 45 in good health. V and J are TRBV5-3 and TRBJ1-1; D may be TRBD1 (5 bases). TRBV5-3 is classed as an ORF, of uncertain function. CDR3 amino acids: CARSFQKGPTEAFF. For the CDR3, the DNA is TGTGCCAGAAGCTTTCAGAAGGGGCCCACTGAAGCTTTCTTT.